The rows below give T cell receptor beta chains drawn from one sample of a study of blood T cell repertoires in COVID-19. TCRdb's table, derived via immunoSEQ multiplex PCR, lists solely in-frame clones and lacks some. This sample has approximately 380,000 clones, with 80% to 95% found just once. Sequencing was carried out using PBMCs or T cells enriched from blood (not recorded which). These TCRs come from a middle-aged woman who had been exposed to COVID-19. The CDR3 runs from the conserved cysteine through the conserved F or W. The D gene is left open where the match is weak. Size values are once, few and many counts, or a class for expanded clones, and some rows have none.

d_call | clone_size | j_call | v_call | cdr3_length | cdr3_nt | cdr3_aa
TRBD2 | NA | TRBJ2-1 | TRBV27 | 17 | TGTGCCAGCAGTTTGGCCCTGCTAGCGGGGGCCCATGTTGAGCAGTTCTTC | CASSLALLAGAHVEQFF
TRBD1 | NA | TRBJ1-3 | TRBV5-1 | 15 | TGCGCCAGCAGGTTGGACAGGTCTTCTGGAAACACCATATATTTT | CASRLDRSSGNTIYF
TRBD1 | NA | TRBJ2-7 | TRBV9 | 16 | TGTGCCAGCAGCGCCGCCACGGGACAGGGGATATACGAGCAGTACTTC | CASSAATGQGIYEQYF
NA | NA | TRBJ1-4 | TRBV7-9 | 12 | TGTGCCAGCAGCTTAGGAGAGGCCCCCCCGTTTTTT | CASSLGEAPPFF
NA | NA | TRBJ1-2 | TRBV5-1 | 14 | TGCGCCTCCCGGGGGGCGACGACTAACTATGGCTACACCTTC | CASRGATTNYGYTF
NA | NA | TRBJ1-5 | TRBV19 | 13 | TGTGCCAGTAGTCTCCAGGGAGGCCAGCCCCAGCATTTT | CASSLQGGQPQHF
NA | NA | TRBJ2-7 | TRBV7-3 | 15 | TGTGCCAGCAGCACGAGTCGGGGTGGGACCTACGAGCAGTACTTC | CASSTSRGGTYEQYF
TRBD1 | NA | TRBJ1-2 | TRBV3-1/TRBV3-2 | 16 | TGTGCCAGCAGCCAGGGGCCCCCGGGACAGCCCTATGGCTACACCTTC | CASSQGPPGQPYGYTF
NA | NA | TRBJ1-1 | TRBV29-1 | 17 | TGCAGCGTTGATTGGGTAAGGGGGAAACGCCTGCGGACTGAAGCTTTCTTT | CSVDWVRGKRLRTEAFF
TRBD1 | once | TRBJ1-6 | TRBV10-1 | 14 | TGCGCCAGCAGTGAAGGACAGGTTAATTCACCCCTCCACTTT | CASSEGQVNSPLHF